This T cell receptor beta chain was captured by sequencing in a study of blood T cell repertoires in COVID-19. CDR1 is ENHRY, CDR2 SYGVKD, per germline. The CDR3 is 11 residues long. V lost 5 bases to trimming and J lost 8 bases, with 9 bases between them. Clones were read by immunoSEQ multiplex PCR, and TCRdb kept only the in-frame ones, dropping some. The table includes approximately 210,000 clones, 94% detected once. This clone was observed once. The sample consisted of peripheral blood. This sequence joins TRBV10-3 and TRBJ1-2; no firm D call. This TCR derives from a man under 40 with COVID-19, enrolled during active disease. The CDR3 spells CAISLGRGYTF. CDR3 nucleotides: TGTGCCATCAGTCTCGGCAGGGGCTACACCTTC.